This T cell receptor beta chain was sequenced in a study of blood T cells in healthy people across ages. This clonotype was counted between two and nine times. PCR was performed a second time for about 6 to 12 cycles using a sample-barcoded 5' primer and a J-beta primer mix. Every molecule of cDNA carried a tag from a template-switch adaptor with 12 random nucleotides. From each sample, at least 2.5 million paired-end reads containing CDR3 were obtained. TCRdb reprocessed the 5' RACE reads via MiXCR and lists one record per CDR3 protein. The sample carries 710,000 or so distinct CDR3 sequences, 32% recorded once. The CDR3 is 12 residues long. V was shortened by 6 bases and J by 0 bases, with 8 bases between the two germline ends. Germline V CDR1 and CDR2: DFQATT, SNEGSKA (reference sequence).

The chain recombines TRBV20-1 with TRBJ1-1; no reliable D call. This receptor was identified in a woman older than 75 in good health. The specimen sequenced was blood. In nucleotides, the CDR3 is TGCAGTGCCCCTCTCATGAACACTGAAGCTTTCTTT. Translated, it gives CSAPLMNTEAFF.